This T cell receptor beta chain was sequenced during a study of shared clonotypes between healthy human individuals. The overall study: The donors, two women and three men, were aged 18 to 49. Three plates were used per donor for CD4 naive, three for CD4 memory, two for CD8 naive and one for CD8 memory.

V lost 7 bases to trimming and J lost 7 bases, with 14 bases between them. This CDR3 is 12 amino acids long. Germline lookup yields CDR1 WSHSY and CDR2 SAAADI. Comments on this clone: As yet, its antigen is unknown.

CD8 cells regarded as naive lacked CD45RO, were positively chosen for CCR7, and omitted terminally differentiated effector memory CD45RA+ cells. General study findings and limits: Generation probabilities were higher for clonotypes shared across all four sorted-subset donors than for unshared ones. Sorted-subset sequencing was shown by rarefaction to be incomplete despite large depth.

Measured with immunoSEQ multiplex PCR; TCRdb has only the in-frame clones, and not every one. This table holds about 2,100,000 clones, under 95% found once. V is TRBV10-2 and J is TRBJ2-7, with a tentative D call TRBD1 (5 bases). Sequenced: naive CD8+ T cells from PBMCs. The sequence was obtained from a man aged 18 to 29 in good health. Some clones in this sample may be carry-over from other donors' samples. CDR3 nucleotide sequence: TGCGCCAGCACCCAAGGGGCGCGGGAGCAGTACTTC. Residues: CASTQGAREQYF.